This entry is about one TCR beta chain. Its antigen remains unidentified. No much larger clone exists at a distance of one base, and base qualities are not known. Using the deep immunoSEQ assay, TCR CDR3 regions were amplified from genomic DNA by multiplex PCR. Extracted genomic DNA from each cell subset was spread evenly across all wells of several immunoSEQ 96-well plates, with each plate serving as a replicate. Each replicate PCR for sorted subsets received about 220 ng genomic DNA, equal to roughly 33,000 T cell genomes. Purified libraries were quantified with a Qubit 3.0 fluorometer, sized on a Bioanalyzer 2100, and re-quantified with the KAPA Library Quantification kit. Each immunoSEQ 96-well plate was sequenced on its own single-read 150-cycle Illumina NextSeq 550 flow cell. Per the source publication's procedure: Because only junctional sequences without quality scores were contained in the immunoSEQ output, filtering matching that applied to full-length reads could not be performed. Sequences were annotated with PyIR, a Python wrapper for IgBLAST v1.9, using IMGT germline references to assign V/J genes and CDR3. Any read was removed if the V/J assignment was weak (E-value above 1e-6), the CDR3 was missing, or the read contained stop codons, out-of-frame junctions, or ambiguous translated residues. V3J clonotypes were defined as sequences sharing the same inferred V gene, J gene, and CDR3 amino acid sequence. Percentage overlap between repertoires was calculated by dividing the number of shared unique clonotypes by the size of the smaller repertoire. Three approaches were used to assess repertoire richness: RTK rarefaction, the Chao1 estimator, and Recon v2.1 estimates of unobserved clonotypes. OLGA was used to compute generation probabilities for all TCRbeta clonotypes that the gDNA method yielded from a few donors. The source is immuneACCESS, and TCRdb retained only in-frame sequences with V and J called. Part of the clones is not carried over; for the studies checked, unresolved V genes explain less than half of this, and the remainder is unexplained. The D gene and trimming were derived from the DNA, and the V and J assignments and clone size from that table. The sample records about 2.1 million clones, over 85% of which are singletons. The ten largest clones take up around 1.7% of the sample.

CD8 naive samples were CD45RO-negative cells positively selected for CCR7, giving a CD45RA+CCR7+ population that excluded TemRA cells. Healthy HIV-negative adults with no recently reported acute infections or vaccinations were included as donors. Every donor was a Caucasian adult residing in Nashville, Tennessee, USA. After blood collection by leukapheresis, PBMCs were isolated using Ficoll-Histopaque density gradient centrifugation and then cryopreserved in the vapor phase of liquid nitrogen. Purity and quantity of every magnetically sorted T cell population were checked by analytical flow cytometry. Genomic DNA was isolated from every sorted fraction and measured by UV absorbance on a Nanodrop 2000c. These data originate in a study of shared clonotypes between healthy human individuals (dated by TCRdb to the early 2020s). At the level of the whole study: The cohort comprised a couple of women and a few men aged 18 to 49 years. To estimate repertoire size and how much clonotypes are shared between individuals, the study performed deep sequencing of blood TCR repertoires from a few healthy adults. Between about 0.85 and 10 billion PBMCs per donor were obtained by leukapheresis. For each donor, CD4 naive and CD4 memory were each run on three plates, CD8 naive on two plates, and CD8 memory on one plate. To increase sequencing depth and limit assay-specific biases, different laboratories used diverse techniques to prepare libraries and sequence TCR repertoires. Paper-wide results and their limitations: The genetic and exposure-history diversity represented was limited by the small number of donors. Based on pairwise subsampling, the degree of clonotype sharing among donors was expected to be affected by sequencing depth. Naive subsets generally had larger estimated clonotype richness than memory subsets. Sharing across four donors was observed for around 5% of naive CD4, over 3% of naive CD8, 2% to 2.5% of memory CD4, and around 0.42% of memory CD8 clonotypes. Clonotypes shared by all four sorted-subset donors showed higher generation probabilities than non-shared clonotypes. Rarefaction of sorted-subset datasets indicated incomplete sequencing despite the large sequencing depth. Only blood was sampled, and tissue TCR repertoires likely differ from those in blood.

The sequence was collected from a man younger than 35 in good health. Some clones in this sample may be carry-over from other donors' samples. Sequencing input: naive CD8+ T cells from PBMCs. The cell subset or site label on this specimen signifies: CD45RA+CCR7+.

In nucleotides, the sequence is TGTGCCTGGAGTGTACTGGGGGGAACCGGGGAGCTGTTTTTT. Its protein reads: CAWSVLGGTGELFF. The chain uses TRBV30 and TRBJ2-2; TRBD2 is possibly the D segment (6 matching bases). Including cysteine and phenylalanine, the CDR3 has 14 amino acids. Only CDR3 DNA remains: 42 bases, in frame from the first base. The germline V gene encodes CDR1 GTSNPN and CDR2 SVGIG (reference sequence). The junction shows trimming of 0 bases on V and 5 bases on J, plus 10 bases between the germline ends.